This T cell receptor beta chain was captured by sequencing in a study of spatial heterogeneity in lung cancer (dated by TCRdb to the late 2010s). Broadly, across the study: Beta-chain transcripts were consistently detected in greater numbers than alpha-chain transcripts, which likely reflects a higher abundance of beta-chain transcripts. In the raw uncorrected reads, each unique combination of TCR and UMI appeared more than ten times on average. In non-small cell lung cancer, the study made a quantitative comparison of TCR alpha and beta repertoires among multiple tumor regions, matched nontumor lung and blood. Both alpha and beta chains were TCR-sequenced in fewer than 250 tumor regions, about 69 matched nontumor lung samples and 55 to 60 PBMC samples obtained at surgery. Nonsynonymous mutation counts, determined by whole-exome sequencing of tumor tissue, were related to features of the TCR repertoire.

General conclusions and limits of the study: Ubiquitous expanded tumor TCRs showed up in blood more often at tumor resection than at routine follow-up. Confirming at a functional level the hypothesis that regional TCRs recognize regional mutations was considered to require additional single-cell paired TCR alpha and beta sequencing.

The library was made by 5' RACE. Sequencing instrument: NextSeq 500. The TCR library protocol attached a unique molecular identifier to each TCR cDNA molecule to allow correction of PCR and sequencing errors. The paper's processing steps were these. Decombinator tools were used for TCR identification, UMI-based error correction and CDR3 extraction. TCRs above a frequency of 2 per 1,000, corresponding to the top 1% of the tumor frequency distribution, were defined as expanded. Renyi diversity was calculated using the R vegan package after each repertoire was subsampled 100 times to 5,000 TCRs. CDR3 similarity networks were constructed using string-kernel similarity of amino acid triplets, with links drawn between CDR3s whose pairwise similarity was above 0.82. TCRdb reprocessed the public reads (quality trimming at Q25 with fastp, clone calling with MiXCR) and kept in-frame beta chains. Merged by CDR3 protein, the rows form single entries marked with the most common genes and DNA. The V and J calls were determined by TCRdb, not by the authors. The sample yields more than 15,000 distinct CDR3 sequences; around 21% were counted once. The ten largest clones represent around 20% of the sample.

The sample's time point label, decoded: sample taken at primary tumor resection. TCR sequencing used whole RNA extracted from tumor and nontumor lung tissue, or from cryopreserved PBMC samples, without cell sorting. Samples were obtained from roughly 72 patients with early-stage, untreated non-small cell lung cancer from the lung TRACERx cohort. Patients were selected for TCR sequencing only if sufficient RNA was available from at least two tumor regions. CDR1 SQVTM and CDR2 ANQGSEA are derived from the germline V gene. V is pruned by 4 bases and J by 4 bases, leaving 6 bases of the junction without a gene match. The CDR3 runs 13 residues from the cysteine to the phenylalanine. Here the CDR3 DNA is all that survives: 39 bases in frame from base 1. As a fraction of the sample, this clonotype is medium-sized (0.01 to 0.1%). No cognate antigen has been identified for it. Qualities for individual bases were not recorded, and no much larger clone is one base off.

The sequencing here drew on PBMCs, taken at surgery. This receptor was identified in a female donor with early-stage non-small cell lung cancer. The sequence is built from TRBV29-1 and TRBJ1-2, with TRBD1 matching 7 junction bases. CDR3 region: CSVARQGPYGYTF. The nucleotide sequence is given as TGCAGCGTTGCTAGACAGGGTCCCTATGGCTACACCTTC.